These 9 T cell receptor beta chains were all obtained from the same sample, sequenced in a study of Ad26.COV2.S vaccination and SARS-CoV-2 variants. TCRdb keeps only in-frame clones here, not all; method: immunoSEQ multiplex PCR. The table lists about 350,000 clones, about 91% of them singletons. The sample in question was peripheral blood, obtained after recovery from COVID-19. All receptors derive from a human donor who had recovered from COVID-19.

This chain links TRBV24-1 with TRBJ2-3; 9 nucleotides agree with TRBD1. From germline, CDR1 is KGHDR and CDR2 SFDVKD. The CDR3 covers 16 residues. The V gene end was trimmed by 4 bases and the J gene end by 4 bases; junction bases not matched to a gene: 8. CDR3 residues: CATSDPATGGADTQYF. The CDR3 DNA is TGTGCCACCAGTGACCCAGCAACAGGGGGCGCAGATACGCAGTATTTT.

The V and J genes are TRBV18 and TRBJ1-1; D possibly corresponds to TRBD1 (5 bases). Germline V lookup: CDR1 KGHSH, CDR2 LQKENI. CDR3 length: 15 residues. Deletions cut 2 bases from V and 1 base from J, with 11 bases between. CDR3 protein: CASSPRAGQNTEAFF. Written as DNA, the CDR3 is TGTGCCAGCTCACCAAGGGCAGGGCAGAACACTGAAGCTTTCTTT.

The chain is built from TRBV27 and TRBJ2-1; a possible D gene is TRBD2 (5 bases). Trimming removed 3 bases from V and 9 bases from J, with 15 bases in between. The CDR3 has 14 residues. Germline V gene lookup returns CDR1 MNHEY and CDR2 SMNVEV (reference sequence). This CDR3 is CASSLEAPRFEQFF. The DNA for the CDR3 is TGTGCCAGCAGTTTGGAGGCCCCACGCTTTGAGCAGTTCTTC.

As concerns this clone: One junction end does not reproduce the germline sequence, and a read error may be involved. V and J are TRBV7-9 and TRBJ2-7; D is unclear. Germline V lookup: CDR1 SEHNR, CDR2 FQNEAQ (reference sequence). This CDR3 has 15 amino acids. The CDR3 reads CASSSGPTIPYEQYF. In DNA, the CDR3 is TGTGCCAGCAGCTCCGGTCCCACCATTCCCTATGAGCAGTACTTC.

This chain connects TRBV2 to TRBJ2-2; 9 bases map to TRBD1. The trim removed 8 bases at V and 4 bases at J, leaving 5 bases unmatched. The CDR3 covers 14 residues. Germline V gene sequence: CDR1 SNHLY, CDR2 FYNNEI. The CDR3 loop is CASGVQGATGELFF. DNA for the CDR3: TGTGCCAGCGGTGTACAGGGGGCCACCGGGGAGCTGTTTTTT.

V usage is TRBV12-5 and J usage is TRBJ1-2; TRBD1 is a possible D gene (5 bases). Trimming took off 2 bases at V and 4 bases at J, with 8 bases between the two ends. The CDR3 is made up of 13 amino acids. Germline V CDR1 and CDR2: LGHNT, FRNRAP. CDR3 nucleotide sequence: TGTGCTAGTGGTTTGCCCAGGGTCTATGGCTACACCTTC. It yields the protein CASGLPRVYGYTF.

This chain joins TRBV6-1 and TRBJ2-5; TRBD1 is a possible D gene (6 bases). V lost 3 bases to trimming and J lost 5 bases, with 13 bases between them. Germline V gives CDR1 MNHNS, CDR2 SASEGT. This CDR3 has 14 amino acids. The CDR3 sequence: CASSEGAVRETQYF. CDR3 in DNA: TGTGCCAGCAGTGAGGGGGCAGTCCGCGAGACCCAGTACTTC.

V is TRBV3-1 (or the pseudogene TRBV3-2) and J is TRBJ1-1; D ambiguous. The germline V gene has CDR1 LGHDT and CDR2 YNNKEL (reference sequence). There are 14 residues in the CDR3. The ends were cut back, 0 bases at V and 6 bases at J, with 11 bases in the middle. In DNA, the CDR3 is TGTGCCAGCAGCCAAGATTTAGGAAACGCTGAAGCTTTCTTT. This sequence encodes CASSQDLGNAEAFF.

This chain uses TRBV10-2 with TRBJ1-2; the match to TRBD1 covers 7 bases. The CDR3 has 13 residues. V lost 2 bases and J lost 4; bases outside the gene matches: 1. The V gene's germline CDR1 is WSHSY and CDR2 SAAADI. The CDR3 DNA reads TGCGCCAGCAGTGAGCACAGGGGCTATGGCTACACCTTC. Amino acids: CASSEHRGYGYTF.